Presented here are 2 T cell receptor beta chains from one specimen sequenced in a study of early T cells in non-severe SARS-CoV-2 infection. TCRdb re-derived calls from the 5' RACE reads in MiXCR, one entry per CDR3 protein. Among roughly 51,000 distinct CDR3 sequences, around 6.9% were seen once, and the ten largest hold 2.8%. Source: whole blood, taken at baseline. These receptors were collected from an adult who was a healthcare worker with PCR-confirmed SARS-CoV-2 infection or an uninfected control (not recorded which).

The genes are TRBV27 and TRBJ2-3, with 11 bases identical to TRBD2. After removal of 5 bases from V and 4 bases from J, the junction contained 8 bases not matched to a gene. Germline assignment: CDR1 MNHEY and CDR2 SMNVEV (reference sequence). There are 16 residues in the CDR3. The CDR3 loop is CASSVGLAVGADTQYF. CDR3 in DNA: TGTGCCAGCAGTGTGGGACTAGCGGTCGGGGCAGATACGCAGTATTTT.

This clonotype has at least ten counts. This chain joins TRBV3-1 and TRBJ2-5; the match to TRBD1 covers 12 bases. This CDR3 contains 16 residues. Looked up from germline, CDR1 is LGHDT and CDR2 is YNNKEL (reference sequence). The V gene end was trimmed by 1 base and the J gene end by 3 bases; junction bases not matched to a gene: 3. The CDR3 DNA reads as TGTGCCAGCAGCCAAGGGGACAGGGGGCAGGAAGAGACCCAGTACTTC. Protein product: CASSQGDRGQEETQYF.